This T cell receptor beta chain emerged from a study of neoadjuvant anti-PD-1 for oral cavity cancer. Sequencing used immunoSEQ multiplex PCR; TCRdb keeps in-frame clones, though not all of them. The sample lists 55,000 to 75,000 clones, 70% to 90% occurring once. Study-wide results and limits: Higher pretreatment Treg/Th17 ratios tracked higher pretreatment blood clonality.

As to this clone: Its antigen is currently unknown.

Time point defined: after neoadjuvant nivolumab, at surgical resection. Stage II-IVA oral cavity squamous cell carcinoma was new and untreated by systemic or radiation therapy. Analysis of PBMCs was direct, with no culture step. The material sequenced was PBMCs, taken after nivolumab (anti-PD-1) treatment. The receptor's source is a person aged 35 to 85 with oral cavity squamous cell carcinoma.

The CDR3 sequence is CASSPGQGDYGYTF. DNA of the CDR3: TGTGCCAGCAGCCCCGGACAGGGAGACTATGGCTACACCTTC. V and J are TRBV7-2 and TRBJ1-2; 8 bases map to TRBD1. CDR1 and CDR2 (germline): SGHTA, FQGNSA. The CDR3 covers 14 residues. The trim removed 5 bases at V and 3 bases at J, leaving 5 bases unmatched.